Below, 17 T cell receptor beta chains from the same sample are listed, as sequenced in a study of blood T cell repertoires in COVID-19. Assay used: immunoSEQ multiplex PCR; TCRdb lists only in-frame clones, some missing. The sample contains approximately 150,000 clones, approximately 88% of which appear only once. The sample consisted of peripheral blood. These receptor sequences come from a man between 65 and 85 years old with acute or convalescent COVID-19.

The rearrangement uses TRBV29-1 and TRBJ2-1, with 7 bases that match TRBD1. Germline assignment: CDR1 SQVTM and CDR2 ANQGSEA. The CDR3 extends over 13 amino acids. The V segment lost 3 bases and the J segment 6 bases; nucleotides outside the gene matches: 5. CDR3 sequence (DNA): TGCAGCGTTGACCAAGCAGGGGGCAATGAGCAGTTCTTC. This gives the protein CSVDQAGGNEQFF.

The chain is built from TRBV18 and TRBJ2-5, with 8 bases lining up with TRBD1. V shed 0 bases, J shed 4 bases, and the junction held 4 bases outside the gene matches. The CDR3 extends over 15 amino acids. Per germline, CDR1 KGHSH and CDR2 LQKENI. Written as DNA, the CDR3 is TGTGCCAGCTCACCACCGGTACAGGGGGGAGAGACCCAGTACTTC. Amino acids: CASSPPVQGGETQYF.

The V and J genes are TRBV19 and TRBJ2-1, with 7 bases aligning to TRBD2. CDR3 length: 14 amino acids. Germline-derived CDR1 and CDR2 are LNHDA and SQIVND (reference sequence). V gave up 7 bases and J gave up 9 bases; unmatched junction bases: 12. CDR3 in DNA: TGTGCCAGTACCCCAACTCCCCCGGGGGGTGAGCAGTTCTTC. Translating it yields CASTPTPPGGEQFF.

The chain carries TRBV20-1 and TRBJ2-5; the D is unclear. The V end was cut by 3 bases, the J end by 5 bases, with 7 bases between. Germline CDR1 DFQATT, CDR2 SNEGSKA (reference sequence). The CDR3 covers 11 residues. The CDR3 here is CSASSLETQYF. The CDR3, as DNA: TGCAGTGCTAGTAGCCTCGAGACCCAGTACTTC.

J is TRBJ2-5 and V is TRBV7-6; no definite D call. The germline gives CDR1 SGHVS, CDR2 FNYEAQ. This CDR3 has 14 amino acids. Trimming left V 0 bases short and J 5 bases short, with 10 bases between. CDR3 loop: CASSLAVGVETQYF. In DNA form, the CDR3 reads TGTGCCAGCAGCTTAGCAGTGGGCGTCGAGACCCAGTACTTC.

V usage is TRBV28 and J usage is TRBJ2-1; the match to TRBD2 covers 7 bases. Looked up from germline, CDR1 is MDHEN and CDR2 is SYDVKM. V shed 2 bases and J 7 bases; nucleotides not matched to a gene: 8. This CDR3 has 15 amino acids. CDR3 sequence (DNA): TGTGCCAGCAGTTTAGGGAGGGCGCCAGGGAATGAGCAGTTCTTC. This translates into CASSLGRAPGNEQFF.

This clone has a single count. The chain employs TRBV19 and TRBJ2-3, with D possibly TRBD2 on 5 matching bases. The CDR3 loop spans 14 amino acids. From germline, CDR1 is LNHDA and CDR2 SQIVND (reference sequence). Trimming removed 1 base from V and 2 bases from J, with 7 bases in between. The CDR3 DNA reads TGTGCCAGTAGTATAGGGGAGATCACAGATACGCAGTATTTT. The encoded protein is CASSIGEITDTQYF.

V gene TRBV7-6 combines with J gene TRBJ2-1, with D maybe TRBD2 (5 bases). Between the trimmed V and J ends, which lost 5 bases and 9 bases, there was a span of 20 bases. The CDR3 length is 15 residues. Per the germline V gene, CDR1 is SGHVS and CDR2 is FNYEAQ. The CDR3 coding sequence is TGTGCCAGCAGCCACGGGGAGCGTGGACGGGGTGAGCAGTTCTTC. It yields the protein CASSHGERGRGEQFF.

This sequence joins TRBV19 and TRBJ2-7; D perhaps matches TRBD1 (6 bases). The length of the CDR3 is 15 residues. The V gene lost 4 bases and the J gene lost 2 bases, with 15 bases spanning the gap. Germline lookup yields CDR1 LNHDA and CDR2 SQIVND (reference sequence). DNA of the CDR3: TGTGCCAGTAGTACGCAACAGGGCCCAACCTACGAGCAGTACTTC. It translates to CASSTQQGPTYEQYF.

This chain connects TRBV12-5 to TRBJ2-2; 10 bases match TRBD1. Germline values: CDR1 LGHNT, CDR2 FRNRAP. The CDR3 contains 16 residues. Trimming took 0 bases from V and 6 from J; bases not matched to a gene: 4. CDR3 sequence: CASGLVPGTGAGELFF. In DNA, the CDR3 is TGTGCTAGTGGTTTGGTACCAGGGACAGGGGCCGGGGAGCTGTTTTTT.

The rearrangement joins TRBV5-4 to TRBJ2-3; tentative D call: TRBD2 (6 bases). Germline CDR1 reads SGHNT; CDR2 reads YYREEE (reference sequence). V dropped 4 bases and J dropped 5 bases, with 11 bases sitting between them. The CDR3 totals 13 residues. The CDR3 loop reads CASSPSGGDTQYF. The CDR3 DNA reads TGTGCCAGCAGCCCCTCCGGGGGAGATACGCAGTATTTT.

The chain uses TRBV10-3 and TRBJ2-3; 10 positions match TRBD1. The ends lost 6 bases at V and 3 bases at J; junction bases unmatched: 6. CDR3 length equals 15 residues. Germline CDR1 ENHRY, CDR2 SYGVKD. CDR3 nucleotides: TGTGCCATCAGACCCGGACAGGGGGAAACAGATACGCAGTATTTT. Its translation: CAIRPGQGETDTQYF.

The rearrangement links TRBV30 to TRBJ1-4; D perhaps matches TRBD1 (5 bases). V lost 5 bases to trimming and J lost 8 bases, with 15 bases between them. Germline assignment: CDR1 GTSNPN and CDR2 SVGIG (reference sequence). This CDR3 is built from 13 residues. The CDR3 coding sequence is TGTGCCTGGGGTCTCGGGGGTTGGGAAAAACTGTTTTTT. Its protein product is CAWGLGGWEKLFF.

This clone is a singleton in its sample. The chain is built from TRBV10-3 and TRBJ1-6; D not resolved. From germline, CDR1 is ENHRY and CDR2 SYGVKD. The CDR3 spans 15 residues. V gave up 5 bases and J gave up 2 bases, with 10 bases separating them. CDR3 sequence: CAISWQEPYNSPLHF. The CDR3, as DNA: TGTGCCATCAGTTGGCAGGAACCCTATAATTCACCCCTCCACTTT.

This clone came up a few times. V usage is TRBV28 and J usage is TRBJ2-1; 10 positions agree with TRBD1. Germline CDR1 MDHEN, CDR2 SYDVKM. The CDR3 covers 16 residues. The ends lost 3 bases at V and 7 bases at J; junction bases unmatched: 9. CDR3 sequence reads: CASSFSGGQGWNEQFF. The CDR3 nucleotides read TGTGCCAGCAGTTTTTCGGGGGGACAGGGGTGGAATGAGCAGTTCTTC.

The chain employs TRBV9 and TRBJ2-1, with 10 bases lining up with TRBD2. The trim removed 0 bases at V and 8 bases at J, leaving 2 bases unmatched. Germline CDR1 reads SGDLS; CDR2 reads YYNGEE. CDR3 size: 14 residues. The CDR3 nucleotides are TGTGCCAGCAGCGTAGAGCGGGAGGGGTATGAGCAGTTCTTC. Translation gives CASSVEREGYEQFF.

This chain connects TRBV6-2 or TRBV6-3 to TRBJ1-2; 7 bases fit TRBD1. The J segment lost 2 bases and the V segment lost 2 bases, leaving 11 bases of the junction unmatched. Germline CDR1 and CDR2: MNHEY and SVGEGT. The CDR3 length is 17 residues. CDR3 sequence: CASSYPLLDRSNYGYTF. Written as DNA, the CDR3 is TGTGCCAGCAGTTACCCATTGCTGGACAGGAGCAACTATGGCTACACCTTC.